The 26 T cell receptor beta chains below come from one sample, sequenced in a study of regulatory T cells in long-lasting Graves disease. Time point denoted: persistent/refractory GD, antithyroid drugs over 5 years with positive TRAb. The TCR library used RNA extracted from PBMCs. Through Arm-PCR of CDR3 regions and iRepertoire HTBI primers, TCR beta libraries were built. TCRdb analysed the multiplex PCR reads with MiXCR anew, one entry per CDR3 protein. The table lists around 400,000 distinct CDR3 sequences, about 23% of them singletons. The sample here was peripheral blood mononuclear cells (PBMCs), taken when the disease was refractory, from a patient treated with antithyroid drugs. Source of these receptors: a woman between 40 and 55 years old with Graves disease.

This clonotype showed up many times. V and J are TRBV7-2 and TRBJ2-5; D ambiguous. V lost 5 bases, J lost 5 bases, and 15 bases lay in between. CDR3 size: 14 residues. Germline CDR1 SGHTA, CDR2 FQGNSA. CDR3 DNA: TGTGCCAGCAGCCTCGACTCGGGTTGGGAGACCCAGTACTTC. Translating it yields CASSLDSGWETQYF.

This clonotype occurred many times. CDR3 region: CASRRGGGEAFF. Here the CDR3 DNA reads TGTGCCAGCAGACGGGGTGGCGGTGAAGCTTTCTTT. The rearrangement joins TRBV13 to TRBJ1-1; D gene ambiguous. Germline-derived CDR1 and CDR2 are PRHDT and FYEKMQ (reference sequence). V was shortened by 6 bases and J by 7 bases, with 12 bases between the two germline ends. The CDR3 length is 12 residues.

This clonotype has a count of ten or more. The chain is built from TRBV27 and TRBJ1-5; D might be TRBD1 (5 bases). The CDR3 covers 15 residues. Deletions cut 1 base from V and 6 bases from J, with 13 bases between. CDR1 is MNHEY, CDR2 SMNVEV, per germline (reference sequence). CDR3 sequence reads: CASSLFHLQGQPQHF. In DNA, the CDR3 is TGTGCCAGCAGTTTATTTCATCTTCAGGGTCAGCCCCAGCATTTT.

The V gene is TRBV19, the J gene TRBJ1-5; 9 bases are a match to TRBD1. The CDR3 loop spans 18 amino acids. Unmatched junction bases numbered 18, after V lost 3 bases and J lost 9 bases. Per the germline V gene, CDR1 is LNHDA and CDR2 is SQIVND (reference sequence). CDR3 sequence: CASSMAGQGPRVGRPQHF. The DNA for the CDR3 is TGTGCCAGTAGTATGGCGGGACAGGGTCCACGCGTGGGTCGGCCCCAGCATTTT.

This clonotype was observed at least ten times. The chain employs TRBV20-1 and TRBJ1-4, with 10 positions matching TRBD1. This CDR3 region has 14 residues. The V and J ends lost 4 bases and 8 bases, in that order; junction bases with no gene match: 7. Germline V gene lookup returns CDR1 DFQATT and CDR2 SNEGSKA (reference sequence). CDR3 protein: CSATRDRGYEKLFF. As DNA, the CDR3 is TGCAGTGCTACTAGGGACAGGGGATACGAAAAACTGTTTTTT.

A few counts support this clonotype. The CDR3 DNA reads TGTGCCAGCAGCTTCAGGGGGCACTACGAGCAGTACTTC. Its translation is CASSFRGHYEQYF. V and J are TRBV7-6 and TRBJ2-7; 8 bases are shared with TRBD1. The CDR3 runs 13 residues. Trimming removed 3 bases from V and 3 bases from J; junction bases left unmatched: 1. Germline-derived CDR1 and CDR2 are SGHVS and FNYEAQ.

A word on this clonotype: A clone one base away is much larger, so this may be a read error. The rearrangement links TRBV25-1 to TRBJ1-2; D is perhaps TRBD1 (5 bases). This CDR3 contains 14 residues. V gave up 5 bases and J gave up 6 bases, with 16 bases separating them. The germline V gene encodes CDR1 MGHDK and CDR2 SYGVNS. CDR3 sequence reads: CASSLGTFTDGYTF. In nucleotides, the CDR3 is TGTGCCAGCAGTCTGGGGACCTTCACGGATGGCTACACCTTC.

This clonotype was found a few times. Being one base from a much bigger clone, this may be a read error. In nucleotides, the CDR3 is TGTGCCAGCAGAAGACAGGGAACGGGGACCGGGGAGCCGTTTTTT. It is translated as CASRRQGTGTGEPFF. V gene TRBV28 combines with J gene TRBJ2-2, with 7 bases matching TRBD1. CDR3 length: 15 residues. Germline CDR1 reads MDHEN; CDR2 reads SYDVKM.

As regards this clonotype: This may be a read error: a much more frequent sequence differs by one nucleotide. The chain couples TRBV6-2 or TRBV6-3 to TRBJ2-5; the D gene is possibly TRBD2 (5 bases). V was pared by 0 bases and J by 2 bases, with 10 bases between. The V gene's germline CDR1 is MNHEY and CDR2 SVGEGT. This CDR3 is built from 15 residues. DNA of the CDR3: TGTGCCAGCAGTTACTCGATCGGGATTCAAGAGACCCAGTACTTC. This gives the protein CASSYSIGIQETQYF.

The J gene is TRBJ2-3, the V gene TRBV9; no reliable D call. The CDR3 extends over 15 amino acids. Trimming stripped 4 bases from V and 2 bases from J, with 14 bases between. Germline V gene sequence: CDR1 SGDLS, CDR2 YYNGEE. The CDR3 bases are TGTGCCAGCAGCTTCTATGCGGAGTACACAGATACGCAGTATTTT. Residues: CASSFYAEYTDTQYF.

In this sample, this clonotype turned up many times. The V and J genes are TRBV2 and TRBJ1-1, with TRBD1 matching 7 bases. Germline trimming cut 7 bases from V and 7 bases from J; bases unmatched to any gene: 6. Germline V CDR1 and CDR2: SNHLY, FYNNEI. This CDR3 spans 12 amino acids. The CDR3 DNA sequence: TGTGCCAGCACCCTGGACAGGCTTGAAGCTTTCTTT. As protein: CASTLDRLEAFF.

This clonotype was counted ten times or more. This sequence joins TRBV7-8 and TRBJ2-5; TRBD1 aligns across 8 bases. V trimming: 4 bases; J trimming: 6 bases; junction bases outside the gene matches: 4. The CDR3 loop spans 13 amino acids. Germline V gene lookup returns CDR1 SGHVS and CDR2 FQNEAQ. The CDR3 bases are TGTGCCAGCAGCTACGGACAGGGACAGACCCAGTACTTC. Amino acids: CASSYGQGQTQYF.

This clonotype appeared many times. V and J are TRBV2 and TRBJ2-2; 7 positions agree with TRBD1. Trimming removed 9 bases from V and 0 bases from J; junction bases left unmatched: 10. This CDR3 contains 16 residues. Germline values: CDR1 SNHLY, CDR2 FYNNEI. CDR3 protein: CASYGRQGANTGELFF. The CDR3 coding sequence is TGTGCCAGTTACGGTCGACAGGGAGCGAACACCGGGGAGCTGTTTTTT.

The V call is TRBV5-5, the J call TRBJ2-4; 13 bases are a match to TRBD2. The J segment lost 0 bases and the V segment lost 4 bases, leaving 7 bases of the junction unmatched. Germline V CDR1 and CDR2: SGHKS, YYEKEE (reference sequence). This CDR3 has 18 amino acids. The CDR3 DNA is TGTGCCAGCAGCCGGACTAGCGGGAGAGAGGGAGCCAAAAACATTCAGTACTTC. It yields the protein CASSRTSGREGAKNIQYF.

This chain connects TRBV7-9 to TRBJ1-2; D not resolved. The V end was cut by 2 bases, the J end by 8 bases, with 15 bases between. The CDR3 runs to 14 residues. Germline assignment: CDR1 SEHNR and CDR2 FQNEAQ (reference sequence). CDR3 nucleotide sequence: TGTGCCAGCAGCTTACCACCGGACTTAAGAGGCTACACCTTC. Translated, it gives CASSLPPDLRGYTF.

The chain is built from TRBV6-6 and TRBJ2-3, with 10 bases that match TRBD1. Germline values: CDR1 MNHNY, CDR2 SVGAGI (reference sequence). The J segment lost 0 bases and the V segment lost 0 bases, leaving 3 bases of the junction unmatched. The CDR3 covers 17 residues. The CDR3 sequence is CASSYSGTGESTDTQYF. In DNA, the CDR3 is TGTGCCAGCAGTTACTCGGGGACAGGGGAAAGCACAGATACGCAGTATTTT.

At least ten counts were recorded for this clonotype. The V call is TRBV2, the J call TRBJ2-2, with 9 bases matching TRBD1. This CDR3 spans 15 amino acids. The V gene's germline CDR1 is SNHLY and CDR2 FYNNEI. Unmatched junction bases numbered 3, after V lost 4 bases and J lost 3 bases. Here the CDR3 reads CASSVRQGDTGELFF. In DNA, the CDR3 is TGTGCCAGCAGTGTGAGACAGGGGGACACCGGGGAGCTGTTTTTT.

This clonotype was seen only a few times. V usage is TRBV24-1 and J usage is TRBJ2-7, with TRBD2 identical over 14 bases. V gave up 4 bases and J gave up 3 bases; unmatched junction bases: 1. There are 15 residues in the CDR3. Germline V gene sequence: CDR1 KGHDR, CDR2 SFDVKD. CDR3 DNA: TGTGCCACCAGTGAGGGACTAGCGGGAGTCTACGAGCAGTACTTC. This sequence encodes CATSEGLAGVYEQYF.

This clonotype was detected ten times or more. The chain uses TRBV28 and TRBJ2-5; D is possibly TRBD1 or TRBD2 (6 bases each). The CDR3 totals 17 residues. Trimming left V 3 bases short and J 0 bases short, with 17 bases between. CDR1 MDHEN and CDR2 SYDVKM come from the germline V gene. DNA for the CDR3: TGTGCCAGCAGTTTTAACAGGGCGGGACTGTACCAAGAGACCCAGTACTTC. Translation: CASSFNRAGLYQETQYF. The full variable domain, completed using reference TRBV28 and TRBJ2-5, is DVKVTQSSRYLVKRTGEKVFLECVQDMDHENMFWYRQDPGLGLRLIYFSYDVKMKEKGDIPEGYSVSREKKERFSLILESASTNQTSMYLCASSFNRAGLYQETQYFGPGTRLLVL.

A few counts support this clonotype. DNA of the CDR3: TGTGCCAGCAGCCCCGGACTAGAACCCTACGAGCAGTACTTC. Translating it yields CASSPGLEPYEQYF. The chain recombines TRBV3-1 with TRBJ2-7; 7 positions match TRBD2. Germline lookup yields CDR1 LGHDT and CDR2 YNNKEL (reference sequence). The CDR3 sequence is 14 residues long. Unmatched junction bases numbered 5, after V lost 4 bases and J lost 2 bases.

The table lists this clonotype with many counts. CDR3 loop: CASSLPGEGTQYF. CDR3 coding DNA: TGTGCCAGCAGTTTACCGGGCGAGGGGACCCAGTACTTC. The chain joins TRBV6-5 to TRBJ2-5; a possible D gene is TRBD2 (5 bases). Looked up from germline, CDR1 is MNHEY and CDR2 is SVGAGI. The V end lost 4 bases, the J end lost 7 bases, and 13 bases lay between the germline ends. The CDR3 covers 13 residues.

The gene calls are TRBV7-3 and TRBJ2-6; D possibly corresponds to TRBD2 (6 bases). CDR1 and CDR2 from the germline V gene are SGHTA and FQGTGA. The CDR3 has 18 residues. Between the trimmed V and J ends, which lost 1 base and 2 bases, there was a span of 15 bases. The CDR3 sequence: CASSLSGTQIAGANVLTF. The CDR3 bases are TGTGCCAGCAGCTTAAGTGGGACTCAAATAGCTGGGGCCAACGTCCTGACTTTC.

In its sample, this clonotype was seen a few times. The chain uses TRBV7-9 and TRBJ1-1; perhaps TRBD1 as D (5 bases). The germline gives CDR1 SEHNR, CDR2 FQNEAQ (reference sequence). V was trimmed by 4 bases and J by 3 bases, leaving 15 bases between them. The CDR3 spans 15 residues. CDR3: CASSSQGMSDTEAFF. CDR3 in DNA: TGTGCCAGCAGCTCCCAGGGTATGTCAGACACTGAAGCTTTCTTT. The complete variable domain, with remaining parts taken from reference TRBV7-9 and TRBJ1-1, reads DTGVSQNPRHKITKRGQNVTFRCDPISEHNRLYWYRQTLGQGPEFLTYFQNEAQLEKSRLLSDRFSAERPKGSFSTLEIQRTEQGDSAMYLCASSSQGMSDTEAFFGQGTRLTVV.

This clonotype came up a few times. The rearrangement links TRBV2 to TRBJ2-3, with TRBD2 as a possible D gene (6 bases). The germline V gene encodes CDR1 SNHLY and CDR2 FYNNEI. The CDR3 sequence is 13 residues long. V was cut by 8 bases and J by 4 bases, with 13 bases left in between. DNA of the CDR3: TGTGCCAGCGAGGATGGGGGGTCAGATACGCAGTATTTT. This sequence encodes CASEDGGSDTQYF. Combining the CDR3 with reference TRBV2 and TRBJ2-3 gives the whole variable domain EPEVTQTPSHQVTQMGQEVILRCVPISNHLYFYWYRQILGQKVEFLVSFYNNEISEKSEIFDDQFSVERPDGSNFTLKIRSTKLEDSAMYFCASEDGGSDTQYFGPGTRLTVL.

This clonotype was found a few times. The chain recombines TRBV19 with TRBJ2-2; 11 nucleotides line up with TRBD2. This CDR3 has 16 amino acids. J gave up 4 bases and V 5 bases, and 6 bases lay outside the gene matches. Germline CDR1 and CDR2: LNHDA and SQIVND (reference sequence). The CDR3 spells CASSPRLAGSTGELFF. The CDR3 DNA reads TGTGCCAGTAGTCCAAGACTAGCGGGGTCCACCGGGGAGCTGTTTTTT. The complete variable domain, with remaining parts taken from reference TRBV19 and TRBJ2-2, reads DGGITQSPKYLFRKEGQNVTLSCEQNLNHDAMYWYRQDPGQGLRLIYYSQIVNDFQKGDIAEGYSVSREKKESFPLTVTSAQKNPTAFYLCASSPRLAGSTGELFFGEGSRLTVL.

The chain joins TRBV4-1 to TRBJ1-2, with D perhaps matching TRBD1 (5 bases). V lost 1 base and J lost 8, with 17 bases in between. Germline V gene sequence: CDR1 MGHRA, CDR2 YSYEKL. This CDR3 region has 15 residues. The CDR3 DNA reads TGCGCCAGCAGCCAAGGAGAGAGACAGTTGGGCGGCTACACCTTC. Translated, it gives CASSQGERQLGGYTF.